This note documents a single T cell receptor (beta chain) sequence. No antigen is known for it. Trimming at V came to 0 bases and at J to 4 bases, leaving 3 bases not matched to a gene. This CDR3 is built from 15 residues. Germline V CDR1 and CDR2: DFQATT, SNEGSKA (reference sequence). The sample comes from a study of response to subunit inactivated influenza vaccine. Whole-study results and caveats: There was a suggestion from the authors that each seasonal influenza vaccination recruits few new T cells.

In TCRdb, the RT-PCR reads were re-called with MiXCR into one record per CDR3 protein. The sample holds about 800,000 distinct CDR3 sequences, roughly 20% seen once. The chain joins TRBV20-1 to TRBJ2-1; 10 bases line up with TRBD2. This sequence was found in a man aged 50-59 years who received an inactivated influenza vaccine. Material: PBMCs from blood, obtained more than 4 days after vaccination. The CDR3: CSAREGLAAYNEQFF. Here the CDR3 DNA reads TGCAGTGCTAGAGAAGGACTAGCGGCATACAATGAGCAGTTCTTC.